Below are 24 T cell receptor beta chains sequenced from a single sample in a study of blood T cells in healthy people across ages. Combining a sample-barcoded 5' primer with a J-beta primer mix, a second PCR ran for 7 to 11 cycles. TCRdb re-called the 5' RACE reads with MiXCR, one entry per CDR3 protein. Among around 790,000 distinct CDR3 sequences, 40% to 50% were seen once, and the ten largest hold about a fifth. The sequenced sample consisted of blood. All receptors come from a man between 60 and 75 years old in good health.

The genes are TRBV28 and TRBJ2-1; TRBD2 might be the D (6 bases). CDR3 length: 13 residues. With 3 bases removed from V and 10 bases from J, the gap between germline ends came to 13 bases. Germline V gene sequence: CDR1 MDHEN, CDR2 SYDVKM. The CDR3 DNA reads TGTGCCAGCAGTTTCCGTCTGGCGGGGGAGCAGTTCTTC. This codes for CASSFRLAGEQFF.

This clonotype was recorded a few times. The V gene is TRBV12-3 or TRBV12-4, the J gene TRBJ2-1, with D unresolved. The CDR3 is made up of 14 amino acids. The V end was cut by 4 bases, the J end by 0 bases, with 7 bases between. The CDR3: CASSWAISYNEQFF. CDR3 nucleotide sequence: TGTGCCAGCAGTTGGGCGATCTCCTACAATGAGCAGTTCTTC.

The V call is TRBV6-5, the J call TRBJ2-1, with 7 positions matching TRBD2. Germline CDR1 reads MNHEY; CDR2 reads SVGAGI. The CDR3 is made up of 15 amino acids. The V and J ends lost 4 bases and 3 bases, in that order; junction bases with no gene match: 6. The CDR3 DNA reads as TGTGCCAGCAGTTCCGGGGGGACTCTCTACAATGAGCAGTTCTTC. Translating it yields CASSSGGTLYNEQFF.

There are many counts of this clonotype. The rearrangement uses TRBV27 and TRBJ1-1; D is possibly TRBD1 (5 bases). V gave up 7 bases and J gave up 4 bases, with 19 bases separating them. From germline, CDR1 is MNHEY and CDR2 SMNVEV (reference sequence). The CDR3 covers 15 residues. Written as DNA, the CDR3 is TGTGCCAGCACCCCTGAGTGGACCGGGGGCACTGAAGCTTTCTTT. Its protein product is CASTPEWTGGTEAFF.

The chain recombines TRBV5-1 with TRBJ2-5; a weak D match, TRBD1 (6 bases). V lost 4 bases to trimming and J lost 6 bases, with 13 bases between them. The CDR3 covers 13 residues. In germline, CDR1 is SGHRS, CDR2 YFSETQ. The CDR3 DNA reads TGCGCCAGCAGCGCCCGACAGGTACAGACCCAGTACTTC. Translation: CASSARQVQTQYF.

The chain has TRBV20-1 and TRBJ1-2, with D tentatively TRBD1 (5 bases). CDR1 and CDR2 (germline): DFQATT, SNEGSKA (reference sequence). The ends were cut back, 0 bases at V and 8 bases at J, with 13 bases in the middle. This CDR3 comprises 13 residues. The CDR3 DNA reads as TGCAGTGCTAGAGAGGGGGGGTTGGAGGGCTACACCTTC. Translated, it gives CSAREGGLEGYTF.

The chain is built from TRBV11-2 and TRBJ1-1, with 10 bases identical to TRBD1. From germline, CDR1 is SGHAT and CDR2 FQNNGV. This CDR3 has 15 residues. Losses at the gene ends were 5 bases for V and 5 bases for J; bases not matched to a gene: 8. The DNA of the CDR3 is TGTGCCAGCAGCCAGGGGACAGGGGTACGGACTGAAGCTTTCTTT. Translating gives CASSQGTGVRTEAFF. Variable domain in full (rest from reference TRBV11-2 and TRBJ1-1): EAGVAQSPRYKIIEKRQSVAFWCNPISGHATLYWYQQILGQGPKLLIQFQNNGVVDDSQLPKDRFSAERLKGVDSTLKIQPAKLEDSAVYLCASSQGTGVRTEAFFGQGTRLTVV.

CDR3 amino acids: CSARGDAPYNEQFF. The CDR3 region has the DNA TGCAGTGCTAGAGGGGACGCCCCCTACAATGAGCAGTTCTTC. The chain carries TRBV20-1 and TRBJ2-1; D is possibly TRBD1 or TRBD2 (5 bases each). Germline CDR1 reads DFQATT; CDR2 reads SNEGSKA (reference sequence). With 1 base removed from V and 2 bases from J, the gap between germline ends came to 9 bases. CDR3 length: 14 residues.

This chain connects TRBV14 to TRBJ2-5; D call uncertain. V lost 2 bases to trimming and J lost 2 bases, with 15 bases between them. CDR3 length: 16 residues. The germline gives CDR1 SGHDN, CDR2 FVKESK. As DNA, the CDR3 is TGTGCCAGCAGCCAACTCACGGGTGCGGAACAAGAGACCCAGTACTTC. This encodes CASSQLTGAEQETQYF.

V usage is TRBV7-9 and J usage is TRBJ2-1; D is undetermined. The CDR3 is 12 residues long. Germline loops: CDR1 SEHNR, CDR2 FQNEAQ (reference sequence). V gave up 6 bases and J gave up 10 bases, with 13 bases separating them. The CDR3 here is CASRMGGSEQFF. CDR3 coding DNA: TGTGCCAGCAGGATGGGCGGCAGCGAGCAGTTCTTC.

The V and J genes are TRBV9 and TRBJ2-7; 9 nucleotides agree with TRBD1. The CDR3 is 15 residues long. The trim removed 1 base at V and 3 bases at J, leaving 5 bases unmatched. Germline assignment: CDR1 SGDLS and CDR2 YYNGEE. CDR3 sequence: CASSVQDRGGYEQYF. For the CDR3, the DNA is TGTGCCAGCAGCGTACAGGACAGGGGAGGCTACGAGCAGTACTTC.

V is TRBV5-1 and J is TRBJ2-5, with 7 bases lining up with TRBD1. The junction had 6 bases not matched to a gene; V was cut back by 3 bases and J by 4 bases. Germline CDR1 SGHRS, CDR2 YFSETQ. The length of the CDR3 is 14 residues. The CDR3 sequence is CASSSLTGLETQYF. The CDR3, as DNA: TGCGCCAGCAGCTCCTTGACAGGGCTAGAGACCCAGTACTTC.

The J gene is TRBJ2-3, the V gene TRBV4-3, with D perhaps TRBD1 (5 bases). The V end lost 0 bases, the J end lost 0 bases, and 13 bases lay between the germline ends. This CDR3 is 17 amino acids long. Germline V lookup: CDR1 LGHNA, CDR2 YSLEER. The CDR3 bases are TGCGCCAGCAGCCAAGATACAGGCCTGGCTAGCACAGATACGCAGTATTTT. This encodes CASSQDTGLASTDTQYF.

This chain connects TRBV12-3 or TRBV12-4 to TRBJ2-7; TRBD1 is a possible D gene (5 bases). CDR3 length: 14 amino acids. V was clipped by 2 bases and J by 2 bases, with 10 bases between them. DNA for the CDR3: TGTGCCAGCAGTTTACAGGGTGGGACCTACGAGCAGTACTTC. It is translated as CASSLQGGTYEQYF.

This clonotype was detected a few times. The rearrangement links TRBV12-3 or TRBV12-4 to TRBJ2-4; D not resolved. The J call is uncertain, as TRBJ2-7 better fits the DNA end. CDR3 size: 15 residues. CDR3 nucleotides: TGTGCCAGCAGTTTGGGGTCCCGGGCTTTCTACGAGCAGTACTTC. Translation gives CASSLGSRAFYEQYF.

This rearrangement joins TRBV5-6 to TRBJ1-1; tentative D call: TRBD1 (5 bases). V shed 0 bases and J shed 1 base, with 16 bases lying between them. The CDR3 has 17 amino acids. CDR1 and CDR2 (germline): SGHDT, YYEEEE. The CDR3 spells CASSLASAGRRNTEAFF. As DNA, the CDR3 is TGTGCCAGCAGCTTGGCCTCCGCGGGACGGCGGAACACTGAAGCTTTCTTT.

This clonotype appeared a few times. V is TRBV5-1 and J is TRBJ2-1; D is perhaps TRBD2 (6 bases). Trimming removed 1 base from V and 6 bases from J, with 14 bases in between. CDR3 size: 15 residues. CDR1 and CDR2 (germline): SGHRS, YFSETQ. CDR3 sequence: CASSLTTRGGNEQFF. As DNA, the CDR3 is TGCGCCAGCAGCTTGACCACTAGGGGAGGCAATGAGCAGTTCTTC.

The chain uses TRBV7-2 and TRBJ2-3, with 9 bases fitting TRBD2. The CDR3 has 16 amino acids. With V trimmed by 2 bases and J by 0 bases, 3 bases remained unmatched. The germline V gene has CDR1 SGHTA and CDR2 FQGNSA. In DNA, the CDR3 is TGTGCCAGCAGCTTACCTAGCGGGGTTAGCACAGATACGCAGTATTTT. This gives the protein CASSLPSGVSTDTQYF.

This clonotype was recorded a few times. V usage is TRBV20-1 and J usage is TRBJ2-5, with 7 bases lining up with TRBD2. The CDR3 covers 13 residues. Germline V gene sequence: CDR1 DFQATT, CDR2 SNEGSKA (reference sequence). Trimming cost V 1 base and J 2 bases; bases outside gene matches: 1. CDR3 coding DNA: TGCAGTGCTAGAGGGGACTATCAAGAGACCCAGTACTTC. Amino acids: CSARGDYQETQYF.

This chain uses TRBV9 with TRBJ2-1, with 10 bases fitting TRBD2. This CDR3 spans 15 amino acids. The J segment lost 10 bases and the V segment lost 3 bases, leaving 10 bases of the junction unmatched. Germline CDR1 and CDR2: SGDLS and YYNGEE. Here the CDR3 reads CASSASRVAGGEQFF. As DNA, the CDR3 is TGTGCCAGCAGCGCCAGTAGGGTAGCGGGGGGCGAGCAGTTCTTC.

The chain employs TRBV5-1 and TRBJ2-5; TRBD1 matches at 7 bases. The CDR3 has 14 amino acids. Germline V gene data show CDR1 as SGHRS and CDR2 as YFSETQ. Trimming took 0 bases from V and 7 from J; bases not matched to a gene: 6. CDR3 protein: CASSLAGQPGTQYF. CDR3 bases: TGCGCCAGCAGCTTGGCGGGACAGCCAGGGACCCAGTACTTC.

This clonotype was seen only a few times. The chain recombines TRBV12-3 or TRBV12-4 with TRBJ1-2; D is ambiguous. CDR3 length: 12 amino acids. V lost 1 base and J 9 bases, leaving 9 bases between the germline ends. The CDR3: CASSLVGGRYTF. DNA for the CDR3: TGTGCCAGCAGTTTAGTAGGAGGGCGCTACACCTTC.

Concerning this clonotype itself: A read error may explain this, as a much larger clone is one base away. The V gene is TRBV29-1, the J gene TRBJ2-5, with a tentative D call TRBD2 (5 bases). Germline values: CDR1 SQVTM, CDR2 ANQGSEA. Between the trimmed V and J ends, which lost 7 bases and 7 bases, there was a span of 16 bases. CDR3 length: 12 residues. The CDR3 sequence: CSAVVDRGTQYF. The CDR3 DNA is TGCAGCGCCGTAGTAGACCGGGGGACCCAGTACTTC.

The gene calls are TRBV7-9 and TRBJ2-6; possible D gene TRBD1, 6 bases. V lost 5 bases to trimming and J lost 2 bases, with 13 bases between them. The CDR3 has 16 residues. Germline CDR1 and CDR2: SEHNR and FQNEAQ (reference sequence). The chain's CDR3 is CASSTTGPTGANVLTF. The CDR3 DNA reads TGTGCCAGCAGCACCACAGGGCCAACTGGGGCCAACGTCCTGACTTTC.